This TCR beta chain was recovered during a study of cytomegalovirus exposure and HLA in healthy donors. Turning to the study itself: Within the Caucasian-associated ancestry cluster were roughly 81% of the roughly 400 genotyped donors. General observations from the study: CMV serostatus was the sole immune exposure information available. A later analysis associated some 18,000 TCR beta sequences with HLA alleles at a 0.05 false discovery rate.

Sampled while nominally healthy, donors likely had unrecorded immune exposures. Trimming cost V 11 bases and J 1 base; bases outside gene matches: 3. The CDR3 spans 13 residues. CDR1 LNHDA and CDR2 SQIVND come from the germline V gene (reference sequence). Turning to this clone: Its antigen is still unknown.

Vbeta (60) and Jbeta (13) primers were used in the PCR. The protocol was immunoSEQ multiplex PCR, while the TCRdb copy is restricted to in-frame clones and leaves out a portion. The repertoire includes over 150,000 clones, 70% to 80% of them detected once, and roughly 7.1% sits in the top ten. This clonotype was obtained from a man between 25 and 39 years old in good health and CMV-seropositive. Sequencing was performed on PBMCs. The rearrangement uses TRBV19 and TRBJ2-3; TRBD2 agrees at 10 bases. The CDR3 here is CAVLAGRTDTQYF. DNA of the CDR3: TGTGCCGTACTAGCGGGGCGCACAGATACGCAGTATTTT.